These 3 T cell receptor beta chains were sequenced from one sample in a study of T cell changes during pregnancy in multiple sclerosis. Clones were read by immunoSEQ multiplex PCR, and TCRdb kept only the in-frame ones, dropping some. This table has fewer than 60,000 clones, approximately 92% appearing once. The specimen was peripheral blood, collected after pregnancy. The receptor source for this set is a female donor in good health, enrolled as a control in a pregnancy study.

The chain couples TRBV7-9 to TRBJ2-3, with D hard to call. Germline CDR1 reads SEHNR; CDR2 reads FQNEAQ (reference sequence). V lost 4 bases and J lost 3, with 11 bases in between. The CDR3 spans 14 residues. The CDR3 protein is CASSSGSPTDTQYF. The CDR3 DNA is TGTGCCAGCAGCTCAGGATCGCCGACAGATACGCAGTATTTT.

V gene TRBV2 combines with J gene TRBJ1-1, with D tentatively TRBD1 (5 bases). The CDR3 has 15 amino acids. Deletions cut 3 bases from V and 1 base from J, with 12 bases between. Germline V lookup: CDR1 SNHLY, CDR2 FYNNEI. The CDR3 region has the DNA TGTGCCAGCAGTGACCCCACGGGGGAGAACACTGAAGCTTTCTTT. Its translation is CASSDPTGENTEAFF. Full variable domain (remainder filled in from reference TRBV2 and TRBJ1-1): EPEVTQTPSHQVTQMGQEVILRCVPISNHLYFYWYRQILGQKVEFLVSFYNNEISEKSEIFDDQFSVERPDGSNFTLKIRSTKLEDSAMYFCASSDPTGENTEAFFGQGTRLTVV.

CDR3 in DNA: TGTGCCAGCAGCTTGGCTCTTAGCGGGGTCGGAGAGACCCAGTACTTC. This codes for CASSLALSGVGETQYF. The chain uses TRBV5-4 and TRBJ2-5; 8 nucleotides match TRBD2. This CDR3 region has 16 residues. V trimming: 0 bases; J trimming: 4 bases; junction bases outside the gene matches: 8. CDR1 is SGHNT, CDR2 YYREEE, per germline (reference sequence). Looking up the rest from reference TRBV5-4 and TRBJ2-5 gives the full variable domain: ETGVTQSPTHLIKTRGQQVTLRCSSQSGHNTVSWYQQALGQGPQFIFQYYREEENGRGNFPPRFSGLQFPNYSSELNVNALELDDSALYLCASSLALSGVGETQYFGPGTRLLVL.